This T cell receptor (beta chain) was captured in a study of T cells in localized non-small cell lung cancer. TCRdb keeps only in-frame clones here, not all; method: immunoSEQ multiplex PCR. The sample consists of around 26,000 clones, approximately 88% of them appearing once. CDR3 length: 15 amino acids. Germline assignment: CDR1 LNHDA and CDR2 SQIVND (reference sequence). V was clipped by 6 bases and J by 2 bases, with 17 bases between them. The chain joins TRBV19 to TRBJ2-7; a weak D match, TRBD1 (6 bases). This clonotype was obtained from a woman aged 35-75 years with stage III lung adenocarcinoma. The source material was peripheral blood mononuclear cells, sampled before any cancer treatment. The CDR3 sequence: CASSRPGQGTYEQYF. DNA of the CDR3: TGTGCCAGTAGCAGGCCGGGACAAGGGACCTACGAGCAGTACTTC.